Listed here are 25 T cell receptor beta chains from one sample, sequenced in a study of blood T cell repertoires in COVID-19. Using immunoSEQ multiplex PCR, the repertoire was profiled, and TCRdb retains in-frame clones only, with some absent. This sample has about 480,000 clones, with more than 75% found just once. Sequencing was carried out using PBMCs or T cells enriched from blood (not recorded which). These receptors originate from a woman between 40 and 50 years old who had recovered from COVID-19.

The rearrangement links TRBV7-2 to TRBJ2-3; a possible D gene is TRBD2 (5 bases). V lost 5 bases and J 4 bases, leaving 10 bases between the germline ends. CDR1 and CDR2 from the germline V gene are SGHTA and FQGNSA. CDR3 length: 13 residues. The CDR3 loop reads CASSKLVADTQYF. The CDR3 region has the DNA TGTGCCAGCAGCAAACTAGTTGCAGATACGCAGTATTTT. Combining the CDR3 with reference TRBV7-2 and TRBJ2-3 gives the whole variable domain GAGVSQSPSNKVTEKGKDVELRCDPISGHTALYWYRQSLGQGLEFLIYFQGNSAPDKSGLPSDRFSAERTGGSVSTLTIQRTQQEDSAVYLCASSKLVADTQYFGPGTRLTVL.

The chain employs TRBV10-1 and TRBJ1-2, with D perhaps TRBD1 (5 bases). The CDR3 has 15 amino acids. Trimming removed 7 bases at V and 1 base at J, with 16 bases between. Germline V gene data show CDR1 as WNHNN and CDR2 as SYGVQD (reference sequence). CDR3 sequence reads: CASNRGHNNNYGYTF. As DNA, the CDR3 is TGCGCCAGCAATAGAGGACACAACAATAACTATGGCTACACCTTC.

The chain carries TRBV18 and TRBJ2-1; 7 bases align to TRBD1. V was pared by 6 bases and J by 5 bases, with 13 bases of the junction left unmatched. The CDR3 is made up of 16 amino acids. The V gene's germline CDR1 is KGHSH and CDR2 LQKENI. This chain's CDR3 is CASSHNRGHSDNEQFF. CDR3 coding DNA: TGTGCCAGCTCCCACAACAGGGGCCATTCGGACAATGAGCAGTTCTTC.

The V and J genes are TRBV29-1 and TRBJ1-2; 7 bases agree with TRBD1. The length of the CDR3 is 15 residues. Germline V gives CDR1 SQVTM, CDR2 ANQGSEA. Trimming took 4 bases from V and 4 from J; bases not matched to a gene: 12. The CDR3 nucleotides read TGCAGCGTTGGGGACCCGGGACAGAACCTCTATGGCTACACCTTC. It specifies CSVGDPGQNLYGYTF.

The chain couples TRBV7-2 to TRBJ1-1, with 8 positions matching TRBD1. The germline CDR1 and CDR2 sequences are SGHTA and FQGNSA. Losses at the gene ends were 5 bases for V and 1 base for J; bases not matched to a gene: 6. This CDR3 is built from 15 residues. The CDR3 reads CASSRYRGANTEAFF. The CDR3 region has the DNA TGTGCCAGCAGCCGTTACAGGGGGGCGAACACTGAAGCTTTCTTT.

This clone was found once. V gene TRBV5-6 combines with J gene TRBJ2-2, with D possibly TRBD2 on 6 matching bases. V lost 4 bases and J 6 bases, leaving 22 bases between the germline ends. This CDR3 spans 17 amino acids. The germline CDR1 and CDR2 sequences are SGHDT and YYEEEE. The CDR3 loop reads CASSLMTSSDRPGELFF. CDR3 DNA sequence: TGTGCCAGCAGCCTCATGACTAGTTCCGATCGGCCCGGGGAGCTGTTTTTT. Supplemented by reference TRBV5-6 and TRBJ2-2, the full variable domain reads DAGVTQSPTHLIKTRGQQVTLRCSPKSGHDTVSWYQQALGQGPQFIFQYYEEEERQRGNFPDRFSGHQFPNYSSELNVNALLLGDSALYLCASSLMTSSDRPGELFFGEGSRLTVL.

The chain uses TRBV19 and TRBJ1-3; D gene uncertain. The CDR3 runs to 13 residues. The V end was cut by 7 bases, the J end by 3 bases, with 10 bases between. Germline CDR1 and CDR2: LNHDA and SQIVND (reference sequence). CDR3 amino acids: CASTSVNGNTIYF. CDR3 DNA sequence: TGTGCCAGTACCTCAGTAAATGGAAACACCATATATTTT.

The chain links TRBV7-8 to TRBJ2-7; 7 positions agree with TRBD2. CDR3 length: 14 amino acids. The trim removed 3 bases at V and 0 bases at J, leaving 2 bases unmatched. CDR1 and CDR2 from the germline V gene are SGHVS and FQNEAQ. DNA for the CDR3: TGTGCCAGCAGCTTGCTAGCGGTCTCCTACGAGCAGTACTTC. It encodes CASSLLAVSYEQYF.

The genes are TRBV6-2 or TRBV6-3 and TRBJ1-3, with TRBD1 matching over 8 bases. This CDR3 is 16 amino acids long. J gave up 1 base and V 2 bases, and 4 bases lay outside the gene matches. Germline CDR1 MNHEY, CDR2 SVGEGT. For the CDR3, the DNA is TGTGCCAGCAGTTACGGGACAGGCTCTTCTGGAAACACCATATATTTT. Translation gives CASSYGTGSSGNTIYF.

For the CDR3, the DNA is TGTGCCAGCAGAAGACAGGGTGGACTGAACACTGAAGCTTTCTTT. Translating it yields CASRRQGGLNTEAFF. The chain carries TRBV7-9 and TRBJ1-1, with 7 positions matching TRBD1. The CDR3 has 15 amino acids. The germline V gene has CDR1 SEHNR and CDR2 FQNEAQ (reference sequence). Trimming took 6 bases from V and 0 from J; bases not matched to a gene: 7.

This clone was seen a single time. The gene calls are TRBV7-2 and TRBJ1-2; 7 bases agree with TRBD1. Germline CDR1 and CDR2: SGHTA and FQGNSA. J lost 5 bases, V lost 2 bases, and 11 bases had no gene match. The CDR3 has 16 residues. CDR3 nucleotides: TGTGCCAGCAGCTTACTCGGCAGGGGGACTTCGTATGGCTACACCTTC. Protein: CASSLLGRGTSYGYTF.

The V call is TRBV19, the J call TRBJ1-5, with a tentative D call TRBD1 (6 bases). V gave up 8 bases and J gave up 0 bases, with 14 bases separating them. Germline V lookup: CDR1 LNHDA, CDR2 SQIVND (reference sequence). This CDR3 is 15 amino acids long. The DNA for the CDR3 is TGTGCCAGTGGGTCCGGACAGATTAGCAATCAGCCCCAGCATTTT. Residues: CASGSGQISNQPQHF.

The chain is built from TRBV6-5 and TRBJ2-1, with 10 bases identical to TRBD2. The V gene's germline CDR1 is MNHEY and CDR2 SVGAGI. The CDR3 is 14 amino acids. V shed 5 bases and J 11 bases; nucleotides not matched to a gene: 9. This chain's CDR3 is CASSRGVAGGQQFF. CDR3 DNA sequence: TGTGCCAGCAGTAGGGGGGTAGCGGGAGGCCAGCAGTTCTTC.

The rearrangement links TRBV11-2 to TRBJ1-3; D possibly corresponds to TRBD1 (6 bases). CDR1 and CDR2 from the germline V gene are SGHAT and FQNNGV. V was trimmed by 6 bases and J by 0 bases, leaving 9 bases between them. CDR3 length: 14 residues. The CDR3 is CASRMDSSGNTIYF. CDR3 DNA sequence: TGTGCCAGCAGAATGGACAGCTCTGGAAACACCATATATTTT.

This chain joins TRBV6-6 and TRBJ1-5; possible D gene TRBD1, 5 bases. The CDR3 extends over 14 amino acids. Trimming cost V 6 bases and J 3 bases, with 12 bases left between them. Germline lookup yields CDR1 MNHNY and CDR2 SVGAGI (reference sequence). The CDR3 bases are TGTGCCAGCAGAAAGGGGAGGGACAATCAGCCCCAGCATTTT. It yields the protein CASRKGRDNQPQHF.

The chain links TRBV10-2 to TRBJ1-5; 10 positions match TRBD1. Germline loops: CDR1 WSHSY, CDR2 SAAADI. The CDR3 runs to 18 residues. The V segment lost 6 bases and the J segment 0 bases; nucleotides outside the gene matches: 11. The CDR3 loop reads CASRPGQGEGYSNQPQHF. DNA for the CDR3: TGCGCCAGCAGACCCGGACAGGGGGAAGGGTATAGCAATCAGCCCCAGCATTTT.

The chain has TRBV19 and TRBJ1-6; no definite D call. CDR1 is LNHDA, CDR2 SQIVND, per germline (reference sequence). The CDR3 spans 13 residues. V shed 1 base and J shed 10 bases, with 8 bases lying between them. CDR3 protein: CASSIGPRSPLHF. CDR3 bases: TGTGCCAGTAGTATAGGCCCGAGATCACCCCTCCACTTT.

This sequence joins TRBV2 and TRBJ2-7; TRBD2 is a possible D gene (6 bases). Germline loops: CDR1 SNHLY, CDR2 FYNNEI. The V end lost 3 bases, the J end lost 9 bases, and 6 bases lay between the germline ends. The CDR3 is 10 residues long. The CDR3 is CASSEGGQYF. DNA for the CDR3: TGTGCCAGCAGTGAGGGGGGGCAGTACTTC.

This chain joins TRBV13 and TRBJ1-2; 7 bases are a match to TRBD1. Per germline, CDR1 PRHDT and CDR2 FYEKMQ (reference sequence). With 5 bases clipped from V and 6 bases from J, the junction kept 12 bases outside the gene matches. This CDR3 is built from 15 residues. CDR3 protein: CASSPGTDLSDGYTF. The CDR3 DNA reads TGTGCCAGCAGCCCGGGGACAGACCTATCCGATGGCTACACCTTC.

This chain joins TRBV5-6 and TRBJ1-2; 10 bases map to TRBD1. J lost 7 bases, V lost 4 bases, and 10 bases had no gene match. Germline V CDR1 and CDR2: SGHDT, YYEEEE. CDR3 size: 15 residues. The CDR3 DNA follows: TGTGCCAGCAGCGAAGACAGGGGGCGGCTGAGTGGCTACACCTTC. Protein sequence: CASSEDRGRLSGYTF.

The chain combines TRBV19 with TRBJ2-7; TRBD2 agrees at 11 bases. J was trimmed by 3 bases and V by 4 bases; bases with no gene match: 11. In germline, CDR1 is LNHDA, CDR2 SQIVND (reference sequence). The CDR3 has 17 residues. This chain's CDR3 is CASSTQASGRSHYEQYF. CDR3 sequence (DNA): TGTGCCAGTAGTACGCAGGCTAGCGGGAGGTCCCACTACGAGCAGTACTTC.

The gene calls are TRBV28 and TRBJ1-2; TRBD1 is a possible D gene (5 bases). The CDR3 covers 13 residues. The V gene lost 5 bases and the J gene lost 3 bases, with 10 bases spanning the gap. CDR1 and CDR2 from the germline V gene are MDHEN and SYDVKM. CDR3 sequence (DNA): TGTGCCAGCAGTGGGGGGAGTGACTATGGCTACACCTTC. Its translation is CASSGGSDYGYTF.

The chain couples TRBV11-2 to TRBJ1-1; 10 bases match TRBD1. The V segment lost 2 bases and the J segment 1 base; nucleotides outside the gene matches: 4. This CDR3 has 16 residues. Germline CDR1 and CDR2: SGHAT and FQNNGV. CDR3 amino acids: CASSLLGQGGNTEAFF. In nucleotides, the CDR3 is TGTGCCAGCAGCTTACTCGGACAGGGGGGGAACACTGAAGCTTTCTTT.

Here the CDR3 reads CASSHFTEGEQFF. The CDR3 DNA reads as TGCGCCAGCAGCCATTTTACGGAGGGTGAGCAGTTCTTC. The chain combines TRBV4-3 with TRBJ2-1; possibly TRBD2 for D (6 bases). CDR3 length equals 13 residues. V was shortened by 3 bases and J by 9 bases, with 12 bases between the two germline ends. Germline V gene lookup returns CDR1 LGHNA and CDR2 YSLEER.

This rearrangement joins TRBV19 to TRBJ1-5, with TRBD1 matching over 7 bases. V was pared by 8 bases and J by 1 base, with 8 bases of the junction left unmatched. The CDR3 length is 15 residues. Germline CDR1 is LNHDA and CDR2 is SQIVND (reference sequence). CDR3 DNA sequence: TGTGCCAGTTCCCGGGACAGAGGAAGCAATCAGCCCCAGCATTTT. Translating it yields CASSRDRGSNQPQHF.